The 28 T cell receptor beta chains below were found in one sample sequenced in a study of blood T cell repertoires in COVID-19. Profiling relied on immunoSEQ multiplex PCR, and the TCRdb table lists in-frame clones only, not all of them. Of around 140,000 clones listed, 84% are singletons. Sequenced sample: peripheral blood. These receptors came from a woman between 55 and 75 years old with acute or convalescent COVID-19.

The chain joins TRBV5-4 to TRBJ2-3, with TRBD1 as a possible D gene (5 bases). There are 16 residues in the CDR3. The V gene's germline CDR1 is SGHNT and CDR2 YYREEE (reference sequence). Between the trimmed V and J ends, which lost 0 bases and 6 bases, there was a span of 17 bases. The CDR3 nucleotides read TGTGCCAGCAGCTTGGGTGGGCTACAGGCCAGGGATACGCAGTATTTT. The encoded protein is CASSLGGLQARDTQYF.

CDR3 DNA: TGTGCCACCAGCAGAGGAGGGTTGGGAGAGACCCAGTACTTC. This gives the protein CATSRGGLGETQYF. V and J are TRBV15 and TRBJ2-5, with D possibly being TRBD2 (5 bases). Trimming took 1 base from V and 4 from J, leaving 10 bases between them. Germline V gives CDR1 LNHNV, CDR2 YYDKDF (reference sequence). This CDR3 region has 14 residues.

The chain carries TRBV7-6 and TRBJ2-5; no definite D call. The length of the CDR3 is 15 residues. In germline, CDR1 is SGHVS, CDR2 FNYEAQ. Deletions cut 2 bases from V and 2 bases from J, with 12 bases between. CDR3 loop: CASSLIRHLQETQYF. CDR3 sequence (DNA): TGTGCCAGCAGCTTAATCAGGCACCTTCAAGAGACCCAGTACTTC.

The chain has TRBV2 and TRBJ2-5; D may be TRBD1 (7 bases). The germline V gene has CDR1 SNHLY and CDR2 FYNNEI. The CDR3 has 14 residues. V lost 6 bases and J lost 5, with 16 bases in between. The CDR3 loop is CASRRQGGGETQYF. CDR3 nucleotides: TGTGCCAGCAGGAGACAGGGTGGGGGGGAGACCCAGTACTTC.

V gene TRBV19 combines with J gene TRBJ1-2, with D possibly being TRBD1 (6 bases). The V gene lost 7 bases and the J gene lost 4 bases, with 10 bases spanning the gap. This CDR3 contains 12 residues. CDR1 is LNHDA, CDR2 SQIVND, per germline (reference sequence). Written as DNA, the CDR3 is TGTGCCAGTAATGACAGGCTCTATGGCTACACCTTC. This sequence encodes CASNDRLYGYTF.

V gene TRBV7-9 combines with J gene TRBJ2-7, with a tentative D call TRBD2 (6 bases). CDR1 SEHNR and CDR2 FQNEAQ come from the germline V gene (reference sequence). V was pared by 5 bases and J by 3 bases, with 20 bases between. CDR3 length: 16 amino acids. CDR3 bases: TGTGCCAGCAGCCATCCCCCGGGCGGGAAGTTCTACGAGCAGTACTTC. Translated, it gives CASSHPPGGKFYEQYF.

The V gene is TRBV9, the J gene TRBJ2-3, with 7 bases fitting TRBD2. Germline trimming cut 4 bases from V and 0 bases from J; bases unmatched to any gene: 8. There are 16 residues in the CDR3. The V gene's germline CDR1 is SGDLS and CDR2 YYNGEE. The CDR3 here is CASSYRGRDSTDTQYF. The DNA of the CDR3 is TGTGCCAGCAGCTATAGAGGGAGGGATAGCACAGATACGCAGTATTTT.

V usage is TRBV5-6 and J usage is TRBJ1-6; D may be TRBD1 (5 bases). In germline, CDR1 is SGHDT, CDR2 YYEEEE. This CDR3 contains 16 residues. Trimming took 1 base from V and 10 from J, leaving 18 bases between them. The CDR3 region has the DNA TGTGCCAGCAGCTTGTGGGGGAGTGGGGGGTTCTCACCCCTCCACTTT. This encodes CASSLWGSGGFSPLHF.

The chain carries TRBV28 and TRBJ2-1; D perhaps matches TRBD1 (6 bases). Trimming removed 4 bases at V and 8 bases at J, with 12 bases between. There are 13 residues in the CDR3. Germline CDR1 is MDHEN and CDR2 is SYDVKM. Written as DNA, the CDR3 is TGTGCCAGCAGTTACAGGGTGAACCATGAGCAGTTCTTC. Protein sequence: CASSYRVNHEQFF.

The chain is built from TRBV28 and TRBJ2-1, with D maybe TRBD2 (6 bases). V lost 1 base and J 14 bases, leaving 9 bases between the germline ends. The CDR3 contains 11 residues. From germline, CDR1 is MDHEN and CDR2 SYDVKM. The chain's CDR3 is CASSLSGGEFF. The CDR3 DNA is TGTGCCAGCAGTTTATCCGGGGGTGAGTTCTTC.

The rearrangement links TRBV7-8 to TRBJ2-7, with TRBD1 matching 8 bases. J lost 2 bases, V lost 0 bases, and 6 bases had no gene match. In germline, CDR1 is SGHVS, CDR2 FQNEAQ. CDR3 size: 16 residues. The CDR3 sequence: CASSLAYQGATYEQYF. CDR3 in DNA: TGTGCCAGCAGCTTAGCTTATCAGGGGGCCACCTACGAGCAGTACTTC.

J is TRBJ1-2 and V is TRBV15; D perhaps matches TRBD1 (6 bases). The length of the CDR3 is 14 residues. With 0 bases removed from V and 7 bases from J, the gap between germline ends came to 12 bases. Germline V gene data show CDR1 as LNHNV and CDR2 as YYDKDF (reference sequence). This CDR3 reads CATSRDQGQFGYTF. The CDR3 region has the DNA TGTGCCACCAGCAGAGATCAGGGGCAGTTTGGCTACACCTTC.

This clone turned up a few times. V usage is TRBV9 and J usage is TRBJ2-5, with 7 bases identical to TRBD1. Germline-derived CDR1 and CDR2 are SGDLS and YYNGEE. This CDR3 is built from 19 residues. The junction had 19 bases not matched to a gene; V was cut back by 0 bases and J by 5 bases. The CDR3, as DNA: TGTGCCAGCAGCGTAGAGGGGGCGGCCCTCCTCATCTTTTCGGAGACCCAGTACTTC. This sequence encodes CASSVEGAALLIFSETQYF.

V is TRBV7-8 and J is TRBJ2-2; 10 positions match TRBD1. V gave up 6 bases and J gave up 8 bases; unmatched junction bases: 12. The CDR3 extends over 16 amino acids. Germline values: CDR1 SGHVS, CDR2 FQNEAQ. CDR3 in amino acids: CASSLDRGGLGGELFF. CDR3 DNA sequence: TGTGCCAGCAGTTTGGACAGGGGGGGACTAGGAGGGGAGCTGTTTTTT.

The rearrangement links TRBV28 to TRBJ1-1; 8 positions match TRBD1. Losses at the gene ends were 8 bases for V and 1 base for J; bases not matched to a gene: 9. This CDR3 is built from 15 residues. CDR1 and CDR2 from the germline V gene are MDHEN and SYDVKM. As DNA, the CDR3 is TGTGCCAGCTGTTATCCTCAGGGGGCGAACACTGAAGCTTTCTTT. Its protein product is CASCYPQGANTEAFF. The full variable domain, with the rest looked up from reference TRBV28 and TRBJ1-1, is DVKVTQSSRYLVKRTGEKVFLECVQDMDHENMFWYRQDPGLGLRLIYFSYDVKMKEKGDIPEGYSVSREKKERFSLILESASTNQTSMYLCASCYPQGANTEAFFGQGTRLTVV.

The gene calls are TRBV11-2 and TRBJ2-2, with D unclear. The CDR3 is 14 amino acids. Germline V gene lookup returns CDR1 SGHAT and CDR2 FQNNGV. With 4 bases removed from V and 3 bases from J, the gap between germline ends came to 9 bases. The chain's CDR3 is CASSSIQDTGELFF. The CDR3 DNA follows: TGTGCCAGCAGCTCCATACAAGACACCGGGGAGCTGTTTTTT.

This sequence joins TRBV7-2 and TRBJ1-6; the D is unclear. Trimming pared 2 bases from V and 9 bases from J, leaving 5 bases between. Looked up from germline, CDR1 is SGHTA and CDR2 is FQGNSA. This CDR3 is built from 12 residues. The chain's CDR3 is CASSLLGSPLHF. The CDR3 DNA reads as TGTGCCAGCAGCTTACTAGGTTCACCCCTCCACTTT.

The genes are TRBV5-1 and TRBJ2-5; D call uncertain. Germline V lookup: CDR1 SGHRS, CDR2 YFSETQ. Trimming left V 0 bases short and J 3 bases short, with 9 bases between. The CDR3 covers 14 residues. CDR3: CASSLGGVKETQYF. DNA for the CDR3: TGCGCCAGCAGCTTGGGCGGCGTGAAAGAGACCCAGTACTTC.

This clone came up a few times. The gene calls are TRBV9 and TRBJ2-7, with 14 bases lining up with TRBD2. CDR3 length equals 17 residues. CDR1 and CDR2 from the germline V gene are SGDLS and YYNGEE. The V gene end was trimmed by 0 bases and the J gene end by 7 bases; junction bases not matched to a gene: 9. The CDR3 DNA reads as TGTGCCAGCAGCGTAGATGTGTATGGGACTAGCGGGAGAGAGCAGTACTTC. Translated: CASSVDVYGTSGREQYF.

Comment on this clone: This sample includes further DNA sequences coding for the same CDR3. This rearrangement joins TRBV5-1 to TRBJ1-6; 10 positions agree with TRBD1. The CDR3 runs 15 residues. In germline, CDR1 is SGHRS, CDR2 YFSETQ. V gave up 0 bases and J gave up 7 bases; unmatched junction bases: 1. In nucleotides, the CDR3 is TGCGCCAGCAGCTTGGGGACAGGGGGAAATTCACCCCTCCACTTT. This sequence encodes CASSLGTGGNSPLHF.

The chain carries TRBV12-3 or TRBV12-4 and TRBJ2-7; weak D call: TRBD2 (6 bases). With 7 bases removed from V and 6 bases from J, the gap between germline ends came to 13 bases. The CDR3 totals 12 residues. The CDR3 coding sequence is TGTGCCAGCAAGACTAGTCTCGGCGAGCAGTACTTC. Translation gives CASKTSLGEQYF.

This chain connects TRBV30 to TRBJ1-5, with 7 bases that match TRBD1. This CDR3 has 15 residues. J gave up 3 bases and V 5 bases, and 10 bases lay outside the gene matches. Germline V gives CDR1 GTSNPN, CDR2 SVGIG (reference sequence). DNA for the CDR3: TGTGCCTGGGGAAGGCCGGGACAGATCAATCAGCCCCAGCATTTT. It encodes CAWGRPGQINQPQHF.

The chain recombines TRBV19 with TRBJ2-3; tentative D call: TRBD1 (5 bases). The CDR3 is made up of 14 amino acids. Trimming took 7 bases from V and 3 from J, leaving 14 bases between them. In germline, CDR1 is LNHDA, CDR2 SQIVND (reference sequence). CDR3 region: CASKGRGGTDTQYF. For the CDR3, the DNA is TGTGCCAGTAAGGGAAGGGGTGGGACAGATACGCAGTATTTT.

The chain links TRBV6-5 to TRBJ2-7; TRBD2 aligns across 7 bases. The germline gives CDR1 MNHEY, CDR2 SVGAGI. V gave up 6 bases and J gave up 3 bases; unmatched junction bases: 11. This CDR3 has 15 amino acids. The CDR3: CASRKGGPYFYEQYF. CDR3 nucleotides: TGTGCCAGCAGAAAGGGAGGGCCTTATTTCTACGAGCAGTACTTC.

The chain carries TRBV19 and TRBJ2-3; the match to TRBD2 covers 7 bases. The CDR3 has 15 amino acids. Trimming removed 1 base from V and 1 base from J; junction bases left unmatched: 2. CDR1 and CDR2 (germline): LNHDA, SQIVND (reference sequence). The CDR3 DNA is TGTGCCAGTAGTATAGGGCTAGCGGGCACAGATACGCAGTATTTT. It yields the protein CASSIGLAGTDTQYF.

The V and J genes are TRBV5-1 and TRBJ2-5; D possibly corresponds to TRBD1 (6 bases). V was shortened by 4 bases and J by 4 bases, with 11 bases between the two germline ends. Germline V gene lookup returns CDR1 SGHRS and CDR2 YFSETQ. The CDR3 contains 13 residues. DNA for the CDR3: TGCGCCAGCAGCCGACAGGTCCTAGAGACCCAGTACTTC. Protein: CASSRQVLETQYF.

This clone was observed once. The chain's CDR3 is CASDKGGLFLGYTF. The CDR3 region has the DNA TGTGCCAGTGACAAGGGCGGGCTCTTCTTGGGCTACACCTTC. The V call is TRBV28, the J call TRBJ1-2; D is unresolved. There are 14 residues in the CDR3. Per the germline V gene, CDR1 is MDHEN and CDR2 is SYDVKM. V gave up 9 bases and J gave up 8 bases, with 22 bases separating them.

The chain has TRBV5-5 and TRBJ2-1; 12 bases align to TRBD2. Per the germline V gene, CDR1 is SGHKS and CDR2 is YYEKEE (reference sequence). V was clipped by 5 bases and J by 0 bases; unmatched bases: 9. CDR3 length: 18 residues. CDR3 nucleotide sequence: TGTGCCAGCAGTCCTAGCGGGAGGGCCTATTCCTCCTACAATGAGCAGTTCTTC. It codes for CASSPSGRAYSSYNEQFF.